Below, one T cell receptor (beta chain) is given with its context. Its antigen is not identified. These data are taken from a study of blood T cells in healthy people across ages. Findings and limits, study-wide: Shifts in expanded clonotypes may have been confounded by donor CMV status, which was unknown.

The germline V and J ends were trimmed by 2 bases and 0 bases, with 10 bases remaining between them. The CDR3 length is 15 residues. Germline CDR1 MNHEY, CDR2 SVGAGI. Sample-barcoded 5' priming and a J-beta primer mix drove a second PCR of about 7 to 12 cycles. TCRdb itself ran the 5' RACE reads through MiXCR, one entry per CDR3 protein. The sample lists over 1,500,000 distinct CDR3 sequences, 35% to 50% occurring once. This sequence originates from a human donor in good health. The material sequenced was blood. The rearrangement links TRBV6-5 to TRBJ1-2; D not certain. CDR3 amino acids: CASSYASQANYGYTF. DNA for the CDR3: TGTGCCAGCAGTTACGCCTCGCAGGCTAACTATGGCTACACCTTC.